This T cell receptor (beta chain) was identified during a study of blood T cell repertoires in COVID-19. About the study: From the United States, Italy and Spain came samples of acute and convalescent COVID-19. T cells, B-cell-depleted T cells, or PBMCs supplied cDNA or gDNA.

Germline CDR1 SGHTA, CDR2 FQGNSA. Trimming cost V 3 bases and J 12 bases; bases outside gene matches: 6. The CDR3 has 14 residues. The authors' processing: Reference gene primers were amplified, and this amplification served to estimate nucleated cell counts. Sequencing used immunoSEQ multiplex PCR; TCRdb keeps in-frame clones, though not all of them. V and J calls and clone size come straight from that table; D and trimming were deduced from the DNA. The sample shows around 220,000 clones, about 88% of them seen only once. Sequencing was done on a sample of peripheral blood. This chain joins TRBV7-2 and TRBJ1-4, with 11 nucleotides matching TRBD1. This receptor was obtained from a woman aged 40 to 50 who had recovered from COVID-19. The CDR3: CASSFGQGASQLFF. As DNA, the CDR3 is TGTGCCAGCAGCTTTGGACAGGGGGCTTCACAACTGTTTTTT.